This entry is about one T cell receptor beta chain. The table came from immunoSEQ multiplex PCR; TCRdb's copy has only in-frame clones and leaves some out. Among approximately 140,000 clones listed, approximately 88% were seen once. Germline V gene lookup returns CDR1 SGHTA and CDR2 FQGNSA. V gave up 3 bases and J gave up 5 bases, with 10 bases separating them. There are 14 residues in the CDR3. This sample stems from a study of blood T cell repertoires in COVID-19. Study details: Spain, Italy and the United States supplied samples that represented acute and convalescent COVID-19.

This clonotype originated in a man aged 60-69 years with active or convalescent COVID-19. The chain recombines TRBV7-2 with TRBJ1-4, with a weak D call TRBD1 (6 bases). Sequenced sample: peripheral blood. The CDR3 reads CASSLGGGNEKLFF. CDR3 bases: TGTGCCAGCAGCTTGGGAGGGGGGAATGAAAAACTGTTTTTT.